The 7 T cell receptor beta chains in this list originate from one sample, sequenced in a study of T-cell reconstitution after alpha-beta-depleted transplantation in children. The authors prepared the TCRbeta library with unique molecular identifiers. TCRdb re-called the PCR reads through MiXCR, storing one row per CDR3 protein. The table lists around 670,000 distinct CDR3 sequences, 10% to 15% of them singletons. The sequenced sample was PBMCs, obtained before TCRalphabeta/CD19-depleted stem cell transplant. These receptors were collected from a girl under 10 years old with congenital amegakaryocytic thrombocytopenia, due to receive a stem cell transplant.

Ten or more counts support this clonotype. The V gene is TRBV10-3, the J gene TRBJ1-6; D uncertain. V was clipped by 3 bases and J by 7 bases, with 10 bases between them. CDR1 is ENHRY and CDR2 is SYGVKD in the germline V gene. This CDR3 region has 14 residues. The CDR3 loop reads CAISDQARNSPLHF. The CDR3 DNA reads as TGTGCCATCAGTGATCAGGCCAGGAATTCACCCCTCCACTTT.

The chain has TRBV12-5 and TRBJ2-3, with D possibly being TRBD1 or TRBD2 (5 bases each). V lost 9 bases to trimming and J lost 1 base, with 11 bases between them. The CDR3 length is 13 residues. The germline V gene encodes CDR1 LGHNT and CDR2 FRNRAP. As DNA, the CDR3 is TGTGCTAGGTCTAGGGGACGCACAGATACGCAGTATTTT. Its protein product is CARSRGRTDTQYF.

This clonotype has a count of ten or more. The gene calls are TRBV3-1 and TRBJ2-3; D is perhaps TRBD2 (6 bases). The CDR3 extends over 16 amino acids. CDR1 is LGHDT, CDR2 YNNKEL, per germline (reference sequence). Trimming removed 5 bases at V and 2 bases at J, with 17 bases between. CDR3 amino acids: CASSDPSGGITDTQYF. In nucleotides, the CDR3 is TGTGCCAGCAGCGATCCTTCCGGGGGAATCACAGATACGCAGTATTTT.

The chain links TRBV6-5 to TRBJ1-2; no definite D call. The CDR3 loop spans 14 amino acids. Germline lookup yields CDR1 MNHEY and CDR2 SVGAGI. The V end was cut by 0 bases, the J end by 8 bases, with 13 bases between. The CDR3 loop reads CASSYSIRERGYTF. Written as DNA, the CDR3 is TGTGCCAGCAGTTACTCGATTCGGGAGAGAGGCTACACCTTC.

This clonotype was recorded at least ten times. The chain uses TRBV20-1 and TRBJ2-7; TRBD2 agrees at 11 bases. The CDR3 is 15 residues long. Germline V gene sequence: CDR1 DFQATT, CDR2 SNEGSKA (reference sequence). V gave up 3 bases and J gave up 4 bases; unmatched junction bases: 8. CDR3 DNA: TGCAGTGCTAGGGATAGCGGGAGGGGTGATTACGAGCAGTACTTC. As protein: CSARDSGRGDYEQYF.

The chain combines TRBV18 with TRBJ1-2, with a tentative D call TRBD1 (6 bases). From germline, CDR1 is KGHSH and CDR2 LQKENI. V was shortened by 1 base and J by 0 bases, with 9 bases between the two germline ends. The CDR3 has 15 amino acids. CDR3 loop: CASSPLKGANYGYTF. In DNA, the CDR3 is TGTGCCAGCTCACCACTAAAGGGGGCTAACTATGGCTACACCTTC.

This clonotype has ten or more counts. V and J are TRBV7-9 and TRBJ2-6; no reliable D call. V lost 5 bases to trimming and J lost 0 bases, with 11 bases between them. CDR1 SEHNR and CDR2 FQNEAQ come from the germline V gene (reference sequence). This CDR3 is built from 16 residues. The CDR3 protein is CASSVVRNSGANVLTF. As DNA, the CDR3 is TGTGCCAGCAGCGTAGTCAGAAACTCTGGGGCCAACGTCCTGACTTTC.